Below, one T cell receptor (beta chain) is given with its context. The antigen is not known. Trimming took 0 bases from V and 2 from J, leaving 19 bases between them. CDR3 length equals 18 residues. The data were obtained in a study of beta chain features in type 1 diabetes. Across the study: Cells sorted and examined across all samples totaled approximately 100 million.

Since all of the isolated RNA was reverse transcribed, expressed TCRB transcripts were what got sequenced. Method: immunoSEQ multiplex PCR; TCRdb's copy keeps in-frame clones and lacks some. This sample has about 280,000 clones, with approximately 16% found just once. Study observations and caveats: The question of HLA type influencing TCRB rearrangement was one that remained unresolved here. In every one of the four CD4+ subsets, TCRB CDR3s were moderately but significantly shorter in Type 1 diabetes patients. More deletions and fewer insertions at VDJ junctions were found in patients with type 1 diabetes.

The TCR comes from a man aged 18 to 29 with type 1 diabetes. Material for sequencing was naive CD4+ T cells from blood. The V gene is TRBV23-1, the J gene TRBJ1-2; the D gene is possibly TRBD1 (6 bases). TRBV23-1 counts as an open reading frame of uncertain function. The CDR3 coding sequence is TGCGCCAGCAGTCAATCAGGGGGAGGGAGAACCCCCAACTATGGCTACACCTTC. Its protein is CASSQSGGGRTPNYGYTF.